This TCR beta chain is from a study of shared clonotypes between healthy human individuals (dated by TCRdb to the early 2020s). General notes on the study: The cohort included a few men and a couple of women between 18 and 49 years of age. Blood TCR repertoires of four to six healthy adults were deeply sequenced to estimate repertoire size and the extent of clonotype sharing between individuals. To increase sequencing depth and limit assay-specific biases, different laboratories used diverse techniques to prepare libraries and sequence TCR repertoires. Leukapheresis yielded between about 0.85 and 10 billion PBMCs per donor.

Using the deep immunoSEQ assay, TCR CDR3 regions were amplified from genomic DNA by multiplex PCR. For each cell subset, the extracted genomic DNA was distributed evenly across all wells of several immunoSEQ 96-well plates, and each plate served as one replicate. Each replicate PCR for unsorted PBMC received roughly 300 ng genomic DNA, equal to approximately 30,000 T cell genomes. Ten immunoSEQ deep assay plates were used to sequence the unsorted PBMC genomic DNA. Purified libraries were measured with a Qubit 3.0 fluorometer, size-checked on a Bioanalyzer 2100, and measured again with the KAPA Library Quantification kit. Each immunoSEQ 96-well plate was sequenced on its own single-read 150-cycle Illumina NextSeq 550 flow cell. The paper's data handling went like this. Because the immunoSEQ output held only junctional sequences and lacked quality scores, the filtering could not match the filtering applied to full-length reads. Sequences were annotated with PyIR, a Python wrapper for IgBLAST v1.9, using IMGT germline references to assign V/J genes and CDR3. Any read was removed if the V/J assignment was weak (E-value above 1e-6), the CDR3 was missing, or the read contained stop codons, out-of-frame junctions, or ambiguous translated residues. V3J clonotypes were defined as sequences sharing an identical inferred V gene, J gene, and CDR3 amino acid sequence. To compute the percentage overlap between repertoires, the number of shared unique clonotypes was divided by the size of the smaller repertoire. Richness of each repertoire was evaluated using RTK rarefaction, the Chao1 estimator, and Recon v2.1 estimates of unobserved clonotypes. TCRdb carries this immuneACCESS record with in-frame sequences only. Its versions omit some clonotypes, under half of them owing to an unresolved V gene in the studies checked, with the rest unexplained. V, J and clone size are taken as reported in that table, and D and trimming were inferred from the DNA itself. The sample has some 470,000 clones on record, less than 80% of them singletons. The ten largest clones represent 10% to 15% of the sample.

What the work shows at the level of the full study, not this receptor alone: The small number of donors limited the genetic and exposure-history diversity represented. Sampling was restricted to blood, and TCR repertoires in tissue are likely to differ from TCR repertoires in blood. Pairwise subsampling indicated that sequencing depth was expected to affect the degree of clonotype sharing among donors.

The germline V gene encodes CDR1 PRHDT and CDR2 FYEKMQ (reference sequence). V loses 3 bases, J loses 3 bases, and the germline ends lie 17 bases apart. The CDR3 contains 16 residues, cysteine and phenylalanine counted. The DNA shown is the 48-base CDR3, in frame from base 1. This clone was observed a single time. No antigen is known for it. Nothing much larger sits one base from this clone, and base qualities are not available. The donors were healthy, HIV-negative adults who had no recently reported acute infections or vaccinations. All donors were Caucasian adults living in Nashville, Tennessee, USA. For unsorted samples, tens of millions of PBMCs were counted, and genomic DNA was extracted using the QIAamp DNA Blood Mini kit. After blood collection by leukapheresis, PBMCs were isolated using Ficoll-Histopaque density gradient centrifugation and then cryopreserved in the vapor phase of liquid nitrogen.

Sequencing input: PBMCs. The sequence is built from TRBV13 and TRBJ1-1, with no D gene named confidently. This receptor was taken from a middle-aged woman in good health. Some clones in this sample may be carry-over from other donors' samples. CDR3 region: CASSFRGPGIDTEAFF. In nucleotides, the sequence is TGTGCCAGCAGCTTCAGAGGTCCAGGAATCGACACTGAAGCTTTCTTT.